This entry lists 8 T cell receptor beta chains sequenced from one sample in a study of OX40 agonist ivuxolimab in advanced cancers. The receptor library was made with the immunoSEQ multiplex PCR assay. The table comes from immuneACCESS by way of TCRdb, which keeps in-frame sequences with V and J called. Part of the clones is missing from these tables; in studies checked, under half for an unresolved V gene and the rest for unknown reasons. The sample records about 15,000 clones, approximately 70% of which are singletons. The top ten constitute roughly 36% of the sample. The sample was CD4+ or CD8+ T cells sorted from blood, taken in a trial of the OX40 agonist ivuxolimab. The receptors stem from an adult with an advanced solid tumor such as melanoma, head and neck, liver or kidney cancer.

The chain links TRBV4-1 to TRBJ2-5, with TRBD1 matching over 7 bases. Germline CDR1 MGHRA, CDR2 YSYEKL. The CDR3 totals 15 residues. V gave up 0 bases and J gave up 5 bases; unmatched junction bases: 6. Here the CDR3 reads CASSQETGNFETQYF. The CDR3 DNA is TGCGCCAGCAGCCAAGAGACAGGGAACTTTGAGACCCAGTACTTC.

The CDR3 sequence: CASRAEGPWEQFF. The CDR3 coding sequence is TGTGCCAGCAGGGCTGAGGGACCGTGGGAGCAGTTCTTC. This chain uses TRBV28 with TRBJ2-1; D is tentatively TRBD1 or TRBD2 (5 bases each). CDR1 is MDHEN, CDR2 SYDVKM, per germline. V lost 6 bases, J lost 10 bases, and 16 bases lay in between. This CDR3 is built from 13 residues.

The chain employs TRBV9 and TRBJ2-3; possibly TRBD2 for D (6 bases). Germline assignment: CDR1 SGDLS and CDR2 YYNGEE. V was pared by 1 base and J by 2 bases, with 11 bases between. The CDR3 has 15 residues. The CDR3, as DNA: TGTGCCAGCAGCGTACACGGGAGACCCACAGATACGCAGTATTTT. It specifies CASSVHGRPTDTQYF.

The rearrangement links TRBV19 to TRBJ1-1, with D tentatively TRBD1 (5 bases). V was shortened by 1 base and J by 2 bases, with 23 bases between the two germline ends. There are 19 residues in the CDR3. Germline-derived CDR1 and CDR2 are LNHDA and SQIVND (reference sequence). CDR3 nucleotide sequence: TGTGCCAGTAGTATAGGCCAAGACGGGACCGCGGGTGTTAACACTGAAGCTTTCTTT. Residues: CASSIGQDGTAGVNTEAFF.

This clone was seen more than once but under ten times. The DNA of the CDR3 is TGCGCCAGCAGCTTCTCTAGCGGACACAATGAGCAGTTCTTC. As protein: CASSFSSGHNEQFF. The chain is built from TRBV5-1 and TRBJ2-1; 7 positions agree with TRBD2. Germline V CDR1 and CDR2: SGHRS, YFSETQ. There are 14 residues in the CDR3. Trimming cost V 2 bases and J 5 bases; bases outside gene matches: 4. The whole variable domain, remainder taken from reference TRBV5-1 and TRBJ2-1, is KAGVTQTPRYLIKTRGQQVTLSCSPISGHRSVSWYQQTPGQGLQFLFEYFSETQRNKGNFPGRFSGRQFSNSRSEMNVSTLELGDSALYLCASSFSSGHNEQFFGPGTRLTVL.

The CDR3, as DNA: TGTGCCAGCAGTGAGCTAGCGGGAGGGCCATTGGGGTACAATGAGCAGTTCTTC. Translation gives CASSELAGGPLGYNEQFF. The rearrangement uses TRBV25-1 and TRBJ2-1, with 12 nucleotides matching TRBD2. J lost 4 bases, V lost 3 bases, and 10 bases had no gene match. Germline V gene sequence: CDR1 MGHDK, CDR2 SYGVNS. CDR3 length equals 18 residues.

In its sample, this clone ranks as medium-sized. The genes are TRBV7-9 and TRBJ1-2; D may be TRBD1 (6 bases). The CDR3 has 16 amino acids. V dropped 1 base and J dropped 4 bases, with 16 bases sitting between them. CDR1 SEHNR and CDR2 FQNEAQ come from the germline V gene (reference sequence). The CDR3 here is CASSLGFGQPSYGYTF. The CDR3 bases are TGTGCCAGCAGCTTAGGCTTCGGACAGCCGTCCTATGGCTACACCTTC.

The chain couples TRBV10-3 to TRBJ2-5; either TRBD1 or TRBD2 may supply D (5 bases each). The CDR3 extends over 14 amino acids. Germline CDR1 reads ENHRY; CDR2 reads SYGVKD. Trimming stripped 10 bases from V and 1 base from J, with 16 bases between. The CDR3 region is CATLRDGGQETQYF. CDR3 coding DNA: TGTGCCACCCTTAGGGACGGTGGCCAAGAGACCCAGTACTTC.